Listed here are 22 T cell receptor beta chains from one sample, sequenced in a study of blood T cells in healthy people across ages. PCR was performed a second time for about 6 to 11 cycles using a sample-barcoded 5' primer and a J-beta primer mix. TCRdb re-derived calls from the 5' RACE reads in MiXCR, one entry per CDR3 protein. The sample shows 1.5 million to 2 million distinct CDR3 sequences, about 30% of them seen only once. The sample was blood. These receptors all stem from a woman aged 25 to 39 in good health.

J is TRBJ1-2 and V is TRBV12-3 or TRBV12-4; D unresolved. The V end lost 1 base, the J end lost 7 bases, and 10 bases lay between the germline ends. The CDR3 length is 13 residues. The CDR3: CASSLGALGGYTF. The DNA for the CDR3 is TGTGCCAGCAGTTTAGGGGCCCTCGGTGGCTACACCTTC.

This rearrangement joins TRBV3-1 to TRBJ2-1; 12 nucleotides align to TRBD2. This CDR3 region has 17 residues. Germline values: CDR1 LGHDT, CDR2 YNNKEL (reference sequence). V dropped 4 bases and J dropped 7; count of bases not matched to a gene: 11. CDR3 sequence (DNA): TGTGCCAGCAGCCCTAGCGGGGGGGTGCTTTCGGGAAATGAGCAGTTCTTC. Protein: CASSPSGGVLSGNEQFF.

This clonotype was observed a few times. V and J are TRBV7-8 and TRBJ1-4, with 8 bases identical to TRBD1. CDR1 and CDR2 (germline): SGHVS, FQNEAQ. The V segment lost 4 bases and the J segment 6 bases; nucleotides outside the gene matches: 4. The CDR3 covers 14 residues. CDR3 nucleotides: TGTGCCAGCAGCTCTGACAGGGGACATGAAAAACTGTTTTTT. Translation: CASSSDRGHEKLFF.

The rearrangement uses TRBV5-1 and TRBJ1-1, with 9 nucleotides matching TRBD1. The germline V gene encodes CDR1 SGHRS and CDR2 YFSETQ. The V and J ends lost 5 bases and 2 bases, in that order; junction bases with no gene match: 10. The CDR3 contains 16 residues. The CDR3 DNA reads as TGCGCCAGCAGGTCCGGGACAGGGATGGGTAACACTGAAGCTTTCTTT. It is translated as CASRSGTGMGNTEAFF.

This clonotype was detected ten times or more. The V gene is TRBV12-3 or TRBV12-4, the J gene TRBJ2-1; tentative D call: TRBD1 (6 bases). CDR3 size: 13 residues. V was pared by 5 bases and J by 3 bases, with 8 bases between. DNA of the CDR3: TGTGCCAGCAGTGACAGGAACTACAATGAGCAGTTCTTC. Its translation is CASSDRNYNEQFF.

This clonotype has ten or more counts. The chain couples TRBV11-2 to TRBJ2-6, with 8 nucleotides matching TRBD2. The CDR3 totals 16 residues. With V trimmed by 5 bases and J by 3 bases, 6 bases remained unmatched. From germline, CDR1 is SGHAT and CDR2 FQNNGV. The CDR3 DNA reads TGTGCCAGCAGCACAGGACTAGCTGGTGGGGCCAACGTCCTGACTTTC. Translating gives CASSTGLAGGANVLTF.

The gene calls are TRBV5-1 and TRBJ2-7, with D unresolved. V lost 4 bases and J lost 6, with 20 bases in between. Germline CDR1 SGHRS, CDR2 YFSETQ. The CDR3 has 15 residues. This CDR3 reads CASSPKRRAMGEQYF. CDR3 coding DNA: TGCGCCAGCAGCCCAAAAAGACGGGCTATGGGCGAGCAGTACTTC.

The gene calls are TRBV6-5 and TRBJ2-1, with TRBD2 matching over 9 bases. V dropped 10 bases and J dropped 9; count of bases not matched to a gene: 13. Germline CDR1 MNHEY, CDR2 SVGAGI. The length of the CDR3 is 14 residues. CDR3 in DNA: TGTGCCAAGTGGGGACTAGCCATCCGTAGTGAGCAGTTCTTC. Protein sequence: CAKWGLAIRSEQFF.

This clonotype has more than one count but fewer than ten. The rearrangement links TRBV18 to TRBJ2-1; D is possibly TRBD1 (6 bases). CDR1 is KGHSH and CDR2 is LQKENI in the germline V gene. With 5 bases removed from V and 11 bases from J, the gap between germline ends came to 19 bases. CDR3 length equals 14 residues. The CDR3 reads CASSSGQPTMKQFF. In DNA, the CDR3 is TGTGCCAGCTCATCCGGACAGCCGACAATGAAGCAGTTCTTC.

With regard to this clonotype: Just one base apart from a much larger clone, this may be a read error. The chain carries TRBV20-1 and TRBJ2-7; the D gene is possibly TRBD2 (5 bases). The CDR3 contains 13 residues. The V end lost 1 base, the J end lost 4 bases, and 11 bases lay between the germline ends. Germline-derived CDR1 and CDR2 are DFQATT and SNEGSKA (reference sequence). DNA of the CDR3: TGCAGTGCTAGAGTCGGGGTGAATTACGAGCAGTACTTC. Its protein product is CSARVGVNYEQYF.

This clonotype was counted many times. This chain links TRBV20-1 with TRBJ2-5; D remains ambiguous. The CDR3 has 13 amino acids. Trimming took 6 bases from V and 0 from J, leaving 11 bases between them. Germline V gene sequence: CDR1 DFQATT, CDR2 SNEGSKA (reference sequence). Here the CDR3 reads CSAAFTDQETQYF. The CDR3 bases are TGCAGTGCGGCCTTTACAGACCAAGAGACCCAGTACTTC.

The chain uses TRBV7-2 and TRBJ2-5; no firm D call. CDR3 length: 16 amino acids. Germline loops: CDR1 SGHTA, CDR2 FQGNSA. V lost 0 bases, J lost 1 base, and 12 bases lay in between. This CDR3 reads CASSLAFGSGQETQYF. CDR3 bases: TGTGCCAGCAGCTTAGCTTTTGGGTCCGGCCAAGAGACCCAGTACTTC.

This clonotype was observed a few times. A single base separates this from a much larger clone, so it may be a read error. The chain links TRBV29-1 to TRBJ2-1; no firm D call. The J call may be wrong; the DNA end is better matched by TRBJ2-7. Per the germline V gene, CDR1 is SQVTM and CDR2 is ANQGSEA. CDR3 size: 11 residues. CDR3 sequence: CSVRGYNEQYF. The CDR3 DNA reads TGCAGCGTTCGTGGTTACAATGAGCAGTACTTC.

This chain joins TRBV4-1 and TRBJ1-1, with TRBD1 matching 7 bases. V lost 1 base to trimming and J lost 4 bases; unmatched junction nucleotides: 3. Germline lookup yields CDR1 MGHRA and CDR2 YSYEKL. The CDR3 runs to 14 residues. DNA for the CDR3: TGCGCCAGCAGCCAAGTCGAGGGGGCCACTGAAGCTTTCTTT. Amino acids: CASSQVEGATEAFF.

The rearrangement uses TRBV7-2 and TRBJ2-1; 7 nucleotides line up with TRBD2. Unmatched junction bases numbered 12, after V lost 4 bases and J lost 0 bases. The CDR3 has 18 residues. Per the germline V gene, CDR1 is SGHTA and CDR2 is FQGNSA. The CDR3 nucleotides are TGTGCCAGCAGCTCGCCAGTACTAGCGCGGAGCTCCTACAATGAGCAGTTCTTC. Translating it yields CASSSPVLARSSYNEQFF. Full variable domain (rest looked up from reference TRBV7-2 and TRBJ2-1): GAGVSQSPSNKVTEKGKDVELRCDPISGHTALYWYRQSLGQGLEFLIYFQGNSAPDKSGLPSDRFSAERTGGSVSTLTIQRTQQEDSAVYLCASSSPVLARSSYNEQFFGPGTRLTVL.

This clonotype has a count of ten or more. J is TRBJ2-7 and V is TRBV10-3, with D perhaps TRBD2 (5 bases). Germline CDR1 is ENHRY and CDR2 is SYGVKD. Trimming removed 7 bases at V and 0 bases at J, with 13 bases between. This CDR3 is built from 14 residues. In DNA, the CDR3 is TGTGCCATCAAGGCGCGAGCGGACTCCTACGAGCAGTACTTC. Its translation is CAIKARADSYEQYF.

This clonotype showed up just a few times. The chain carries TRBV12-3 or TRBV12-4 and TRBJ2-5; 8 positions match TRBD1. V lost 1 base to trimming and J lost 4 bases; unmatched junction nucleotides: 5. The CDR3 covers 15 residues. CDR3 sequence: CASSLVQGAGETQYF. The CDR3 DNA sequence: TGTGCCAGCAGTTTAGTGCAGGGGGCGGGAGAGACCCAGTACTTC.

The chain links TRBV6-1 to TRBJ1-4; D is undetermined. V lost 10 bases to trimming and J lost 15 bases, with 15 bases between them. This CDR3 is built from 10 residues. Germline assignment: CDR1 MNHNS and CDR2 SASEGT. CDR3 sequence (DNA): TGTGCCACGGAGCGAAAGAGAATGTTTTTT. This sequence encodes CATERKRMFF.

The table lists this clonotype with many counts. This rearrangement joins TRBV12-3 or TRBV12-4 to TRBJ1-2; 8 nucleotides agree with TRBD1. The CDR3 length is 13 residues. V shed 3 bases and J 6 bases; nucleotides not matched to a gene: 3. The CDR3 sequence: CASSFLDRDGYTF. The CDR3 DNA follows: TGTGCCAGCAGTTTTCTGGACAGGGATGGCTACACCTTC.

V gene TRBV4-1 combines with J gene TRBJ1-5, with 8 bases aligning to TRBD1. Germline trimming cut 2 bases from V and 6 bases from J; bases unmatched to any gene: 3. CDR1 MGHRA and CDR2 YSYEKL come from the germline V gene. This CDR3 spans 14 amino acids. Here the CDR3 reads CASSQTTGGQPQHF. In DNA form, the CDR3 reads TGCGCCAGCAGCCAAACTACAGGGGGTCAGCCCCAGCATTTT.

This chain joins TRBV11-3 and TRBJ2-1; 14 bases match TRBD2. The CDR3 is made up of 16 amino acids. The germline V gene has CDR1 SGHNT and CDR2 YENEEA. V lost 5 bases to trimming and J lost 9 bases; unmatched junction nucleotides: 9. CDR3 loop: CASSLPTSGRATEQFF. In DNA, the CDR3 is TGTGCCAGCAGCCTTCCGACTAGCGGGAGGGCCACTGAGCAGTTCTTC.

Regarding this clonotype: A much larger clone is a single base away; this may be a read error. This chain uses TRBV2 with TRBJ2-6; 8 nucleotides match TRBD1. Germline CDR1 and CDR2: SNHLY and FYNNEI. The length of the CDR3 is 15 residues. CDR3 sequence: CASRDRPSVANVPTF. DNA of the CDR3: TGTGCCAGCCGGGACAGGCCCTCTGTGGCCAACGTCCCGACTTTC. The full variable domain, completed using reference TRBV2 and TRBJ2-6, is EPEVTQTPSHQVTQMGQEVILRCVPISNHLYFYWYRQILGQKVEFLVSFYNNEISEKSEIFDDQFSVERPDGSNFTLKIRSTKLEDSAMYFCASRDRPSVANVPTFGAGSRLTVL.